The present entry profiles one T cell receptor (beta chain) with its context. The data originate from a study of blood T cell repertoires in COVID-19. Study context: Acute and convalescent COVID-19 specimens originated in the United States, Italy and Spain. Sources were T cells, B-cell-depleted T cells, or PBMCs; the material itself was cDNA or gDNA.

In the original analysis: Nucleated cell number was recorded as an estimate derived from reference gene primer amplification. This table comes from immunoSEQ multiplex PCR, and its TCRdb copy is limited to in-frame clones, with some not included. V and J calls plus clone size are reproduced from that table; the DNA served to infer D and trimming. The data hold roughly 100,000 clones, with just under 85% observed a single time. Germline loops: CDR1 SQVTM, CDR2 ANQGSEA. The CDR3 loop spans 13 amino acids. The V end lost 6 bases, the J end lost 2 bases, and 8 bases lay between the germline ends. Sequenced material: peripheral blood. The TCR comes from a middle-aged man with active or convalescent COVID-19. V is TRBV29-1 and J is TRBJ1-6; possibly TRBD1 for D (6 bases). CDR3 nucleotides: TGCAGCGTCAGGGGTACCTATAATTCACCCCTCCACTTT. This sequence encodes CSVRGTYNSPLHF.